This T cell receptor beta chain originates from a study of cytomegalovirus exposure and HLA in healthy donors. Donors were ostensibly healthy at sampling, although undocumented immune exposures were probable. In regard to this clone: The antigen is not known.

Study-wide results and limits: Among immune exposure information, only CMV serostatus was available. Overall, about 160 TCR beta chains were annotated as cytomegalovirus-associated. CMV antigen specificity of a few CMV-associated chains was confirmed in vitro.

CDR3 length: 14 amino acids. V dropped 4 bases and J dropped 5 bases, with 11 bases sitting between them. Germline V gene sequence: CDR1 MGHRA, CDR2 YSYEKL. It was with 60 Vbeta and 13 Jbeta primers that the PCR ran. Measured with immunoSEQ multiplex PCR; TCRdb has only the in-frame clones, and not every one. The data hold about 140,000 clones, with approximately 71% observed a single time. Sequenced: PBMCs. The genes are TRBV4-1 and TRBJ1-4, with TRBD1 as a possible D gene (5 bases). The clonotype originates from a man aged 40-49 years in good health and CMV-seronegative. The CDR3 loop is CASSPRQTNEKLFF. CDR3 DNA sequence: TGCGCCAGCAGCCCTCGACAGACCAATGAAAAACTGTTTTTT.